These T cell receptor beta chains were read from a single sample in a study of CD4 T cells in relation to SARS-CoV-2 and coronaviruses. TCRdb's table, derived via immunoSEQ multiplex PCR, lists solely in-frame clones and lacks some. Of tens of thousands of clones listed, under 80% were seen once; the top ten hold approximately 15%. These receptors' targets are unknown. Sequencing used CD4+ T cells from PBMCs, cultured in vitro. These receptors originate from a human donor in good health. Each CDR3 is given with its conserved first and last residue. A D gene is named only where the DNA matches it firmly. Size tells how often a clone was seen (once, few, many) or the class of an expanded clone, and some rows leave it out.

v_gene	abundance	d_gene	j_gene	CDR3nt	CDR3aa
TRBV9	NA	NA	TRBJ1-5	TGTGCCAGCAGCGGGGGCCCCAATCAGCCCCAGCATTTT	CASSGGPNQPQHF
TRBV15	NA	NA	TRBJ2-1	TGTGCCACCAGCAGAGCCGGGGCCGGGGGATACAATGAGCAGTTCTTC	CATSRAGAGGYNEQFF
TRBV5-1	NA	TRBD1	TRBJ2-5	TGCGCCAGCAGCTTGGGGGACAGAATGCAAGAGACCCAGTACTTC	CASSLGDRMQETQYF
TRBV6-1	few	NA	TRBJ1-1	TGTGCCAGCAGTGAGCAGGTGGGAAGATTCATGAACACTGAAGCTTTCTTT	CASSEQVGRFMNTEAFF
TRBV21-1	NA	NA	TRBJ1-5	TGTGCCAGCAGCAAGACAGGGATCAATCAGCCCCAGCATTTT	CASSKTGINQPQHF
TRBV11-2	NA	NA	TRBJ1-3	TGTGCCAGCAGCTTAAGGGTCACGAGAAACACCATATATTTT	CASSLRVTRNTIYF
TRBV19	NA	NA	TRBJ2-1	TGTGCCAGTAGCCCGGGCGGTAGGAATGAGCAGTTCTTC	CASSPGGRNEQFF
TRBV20-1	NA	NA	TRBJ2-1	TGCAGTGCTAGGATTCACAATGAGCAGTTCTTC	CSARIHNEQFF
TRBV6-6	NA	NA	TRBJ1-3	TGTGCCAGCAGTTACTGGGCAACTGGAAACACCATATATTTT	CASSYWATGNTIYF
TRBV5-1	NA	NA	TRBJ1-1	TGCGCCAGCAGCCTGAACACCGCGAACACTGAAGCTTTCTTT	CASSLNTANTEAFF
TRBV29-1	NA	TRBD1	TRBJ1-1	TGCAGCGTTCAGGGGGCTAGCGGCACTGAAGCTTTCTTT	CSVQGASGTEAFF
TRBV5-1	NA	NA	TRBJ1-3	TGCGCCAGCCGGGAAGGTCTGGCGAACACCATATATTTT	CASREGLANTIYF
TRBV4-1	once	TRBD2	TRBJ2-1	TGCGCCAGCAGACGCGATAGCGGGAGACCATCAAATGAGCAGTTCTTC	CASRRDSGRPSNEQFF
TRBV2	NA	NA	TRBJ2-1	TGTGCCAGCAGTGAGTGGCATGAGCAGTTCTTC	CASSEWHEQFF
TRBV5-4	few	TRBD2	TRBJ2-2	TGTGCCAGCAGCCTAGCGGGAGCTCAGGCCGGGGAGCTGTTTTTT	CASSLAGAQAGELFF
TRBV6-6	NA	NA	TRBJ2-1	TGTGCCAGCACAAGGGGGGGGGTCGATGGCAATGAGCAGTTCTTC	CASTRGGVDGNEQFF
TRBV5-6	NA	NA	TRBJ2-3	TGTGCCAGCAGCTTGGACGCAGGGCCTAGCACAGATACGCAGTATTTT	CASSLDAGPSTDTQYF
TRBV3-1/TRBV3-2	NA	NA	TRBJ2-7	TGTGCCAGCAGCCTCAGTCTGGGCGAGCAGTACTTC	CASSLSLGEQYF
TRBV4-1	NA	NA	TRBJ2-4	TGCGCCAGCAGCCGACTGCTTCTAGCCAAAAACATTCAGTACTTC	CASSRLLLAKNIQYF
TRBV18	NA	TRBD2	TRBJ2-5	TGTGCCAGCTCACCACGAGTGGGAGGGCCTCTTGAGACCCAGTACTTC	CASSPRVGGPLETQYF
TRBV5-1	NA	TRBD2	TRBJ2-5	TGCGCCAGCAGGATGGGAGGGCCCCAAGAGACCCAGTACTTC	CASRMGGPQETQYF
TRBV2	NA	NA	TRBJ2-2	TGTGCCAGCAGTGAAGCGGGGAACACCGGGGAGCTGTTTTTT	CASSEAGNTGELFF
TRBV5-8	NA	NA	TRBJ1-6	TGTGCCAGCAGCTTGGACCGGCAGAATAATTCACCCCTCCACTTT	CASSLDRQNNSPLHF
TRBV5-6	few	NA	TRBJ1-2	TGTGCCAGCAGCTTCGGGGACTATGGCTACACCTTC	CASSFGDYGYTF
TRBV10-3	NA	TRBD1	TRBJ2-3	TGTGCCATCAGGATGGGGGGACAGGGATCAGATACGCAGTATTTT	CAIRMGGQGSDTQYF
TRBV7-8	NA	TRBD2	TRBJ2-1	TGTGCCAGCAGCTTAGTTTTTGCGGGAGCCTACGACAATGAGCAGTTCTTC	CASSLVFAGAYDNEQFF
TRBV4-1	NA	NA	TRBJ1-2	TGCGCCAGCAGCCAAGATCGCAGGTCGGATGGCTACACCTTC	CASSQDRRSDGYTF
TRBV30	NA	TRBD1	TRBJ1-2	TGTGCCTGGACCCAAGACAGGGTTAAGCTGCTCGGCTACACCTTC	CAWTQDRVKLLGYTF
TRBV24-1	NA	NA	TRBJ2-2	TGTGCCACCAGTGACCGCGAAGACACCGGGGAGCTGTTTTTT	CATSDREDTGELFF
TRBV18	NA	TRBD2	TRBJ2-3	TGTGCCAGCTCACTTAGCCTCCATAGCGGGAGCACAGATACGCAGTATTTT	CASSLSLHSGSTDTQYF
TRBV4-1	NA	TRBD2	TRBJ2-1	TGCGCCAGCAGCCCCCTAGCATCGGGGGGGAATGAGCAGTTCTTC	CASSPLASGGNEQFF
TRBV5-1	NA	TRBD1	TRBJ2-3	TGCGCCAGCAGCAACGGCCTAAGACAGGGGGACACAGATACGCAGTATTTT	CASSNGLRQGDTDTQYF
TRBV6-2/TRBV6-3	medium-sized	TRBD2	TRBJ2-1	TGTGCCAGCAGTTATAATCCTAGCGGGAGGATTGAGCAGTTCTTC	CASSYNPSGRIEQFF
TRBV6-6	NA	NA	TRBJ2-3	TGTGCCAGCAGGACAGGTACCACAGATACGCAGTATTTT	CASRTGTTDTQYF
TRBV24-1	NA	NA	TRBJ1-2	TGTGCCACCTCTACAGGGCCCTTGGGAGGCTACACCTTC	CATSTGPLGGYTF
TRBV7-9	NA	NA	TRBJ1-4	TGTGCCAGCAGCTTAGTGACAGATCACCCGACTGAAAAACTGTTTTTT	CASSLVTDHPTEKLFF
TRBV28	NA	NA	TRBJ2-3	TGTGCCAGCACCCGAGGCGGGAACACAGATACGCAGTATTTT	CASTRGGNTDTQYF
TRBV7-9	NA	TRBD2	TRBJ2-1	TGTGCCAGCAGCCCGTCTATGGGCGGGAGGGCCTCCTACAATGAGCAGTTCTTC	CASSPSMGGRASYNEQFF
TRBV3-1/TRBV3-2	NA	NA	TRBJ1-1	TGTGCCAGCAGCCAAGGCTACACTGAAGCTTTCTTT	CASSQGYTEAFF
TRBV9	NA	NA	TRBJ2-3	TGTGCCAGCAGCGTGGGTTTAGATACGCAGTATTTT	CASSVGLDTQYF
TRBV6-1	NA	TRBD2	TRBJ2-1	TGTGCCAGCAGTGAGGGGGAGGGCCCCAATGAGCAGTTCTTC	CASSEGEGPNEQFF
TRBV12-3/TRBV12-4	NA	NA	TRBJ2-1	TGTGCCAGCCGAGTAGGCAATGAGCAGTTCTTC	CASRVGNEQFF
TRBV20-1	once	NA	TRBJ2-5	TGCAGTGCTAGTTCTAGTACGAAGATTGATCAAGAGACCCAGTACTTC	CSASSSTKIDQETQYF
TRBV19	NA	TRBD2	TRBJ2-1	TGTGCCAGTAGTCCGGGACTAGCGGTTTACAATGAGCAGTTCTTC	CASSPGLAVYNEQFF
TRBV9	few	NA	TRBJ1-3	TGTGCCAGCAGCGTAGGGCTCTCTGGAAACACCATATATTTT	CASSVGLSGNTIYF
TRBV9	NA	NA	TRBJ1-3	TGTGCCAGCAGCGTAGGAGGGGGTAGGGACTTCAGCTCTGGAAACACCATATATTTT	CASSVGGGRDFSSGNTIYF
TRBV29-1	few	NA	TRBJ1-2	TGCAGCGTTGATGAGGATGGCTACACCTTC	CSVDEDGYTF
TRBV27	NA	TRBD2	TRBJ2-2	TGTGCCAGCACCCAATTGACTAGCGGGGTAACCGGGGAGCTGTTTTTT	CASTQLTSGVTGELFF
TRBV6-1	NA	NA	TRBJ1-5	TGTGCCAGCAGTGAAGGAACAGTTAACCAGCCCCAGCATTTT	CASSEGTVNQPQHF
TRBV4-1	few	NA	TRBJ2-7	TGCGCCAGCAGCCTGTCGGACGAGCAGTACTTC	CASSLSDEQYF
TRBV28	NA	NA	TRBJ1-2	TGTGCCAGCAGTCCCTACCTGGGCGGCTACACCTTC	CASSPYLGGYTF
TRBV19	NA	NA	TRBJ2-1	TGTGCCAGTAGTATGACTGGAGTCGTAAGGAATGAGCAGTTCTTC	CASSMTGVVRNEQFF
TRBV2	NA	TRBD1	TRBJ1-6	TGTGCCAGCAGTGAAGCGATTCCAGGGGGCGCCGGGGCACCCCTCCACTTT	CASSEAIPGGAGAPLHF
TRBV27	NA	NA	TRBJ2-3	TGTGCCAGCAGTTTATCGCCTCCTAGCACAGATACGCAGTATTTT	CASSLSPPSTDTQYF